A single TCR beta chain is shown here with its context. Its specificity is not known. This CDR3 has 16 amino acids. Germline CDR1 is ENHRY and CDR2 is SYGVKD. Trimming took 8 bases from V and 1 from J; bases not matched to a gene: 11. The data stem from a study of T cells in Graves' hyperthyroidism and ophthalmopathy. Study conclusions and caveats: Expanded thyroid clonotypes (above 0.001) were mostly also found in blood.

The TCR beta CDR3 regions underwent amplification using RNA transcripts as the source. A first-round RT-PCR of the TCR CDR3 used the HTBI primer set. TCRdb fed the multiplex PCR reads into MiXCR, producing one record per CDR3 protein. Here the sample spans 550,000 to 700,000 distinct CDR3 sequences, 46% being singletons. The sample consisted of peripheral blood or thyroid tissue (not recorded which). The chain is built from TRBV10-3 and TRBJ1-1, with TRBD1 matching over 9 bases. The sequence was obtained from an adult woman with Graves' disease, either hyperthyroidism or ophthalmopathy (not recorded which). The CDR3 reads CAISLATGGENTEAFF. The DNA for the CDR3 is TGTGCCATCTCGCTTGCGACAGGGGGAGAGAACACTGAAGCTTTCTTT.